This TCR beta chain was identified during a study of cytomegalovirus exposure and HLA in healthy donors. On this clone: A read error may produce the germline difference seen at one junction end. This sample includes further DNA sequences coding for the same CDR3.

The CDR3 loop spans 15 amino acids. CDR1 is SGHAT, CDR2 FQNNGV, per germline. The PCR was carried out with 60 Vbeta primers and 13 Jbeta primers. Some clones are missing from TCRdb's copy, which holds only in-frame ones; the method was immunoSEQ multiplex PCR. The sample has about 150,000 clones, approximately 85% seen once. The sample consisted of PBMCs. The source is a girl aged 5-17 years in good health and CMV-seropositive. The V and J genes are TRBV11-2 and TRBJ1-1; 9 bases align to TRBD1. This chain's CDR3 is CASSATGGKNTEAFF. The CDR3 nucleotides are TGTGCCAGCAGCGCCACAGGGGGCAAGAACACTGAGGCTTTCTTT.